The 2 T cell receptor beta chains reported below all come from one sample, sequenced in a study of cytomegalovirus exposure and HLA in healthy donors. In the PCR, 60 Vbeta and 13 Jbeta primers were used. Here immunoSEQ multiplex PCR was the method, and the copy in TCRdb shows in-frame clones only, minus some. The sample contains about 90,000 clones, 65% to 80% of which appear only once. The sample comprised PBMCs. The receptors were gathered from a young man in good health and CMV-seronegative.

The chain uses TRBV2 and TRBJ1-4; no clear D. Per the germline V gene, CDR1 is SNHLY and CDR2 is FYNNEI. The CDR3 length is 17 residues. The V gene lost 6 bases and the J gene lost 3 bases, with 20 bases spanning the gap. The DNA for the CDR3 is TGTGCCAGCAGCAATACGGCAGGATACCAATCTAATGAAAAACTGTTTTTT. This codes for CASSNTAGYQSNEKLFF.

V is TRBV19 and J is TRBJ2-1; TRBD1 matches 8 bases. This CDR3 has 15 residues. Germline CDR1 is LNHDA and CDR2 is SQIVND (reference sequence). The ends lost 3 bases at V and 3 bases at J; junction bases unmatched: 4. The chain's CDR3 is CASSISGQVYNEQFF. In nucleotides, the CDR3 is TGTGCCAGTAGTATTTCGGGACAGGTCTACAATGAGCAGTTCTTC.